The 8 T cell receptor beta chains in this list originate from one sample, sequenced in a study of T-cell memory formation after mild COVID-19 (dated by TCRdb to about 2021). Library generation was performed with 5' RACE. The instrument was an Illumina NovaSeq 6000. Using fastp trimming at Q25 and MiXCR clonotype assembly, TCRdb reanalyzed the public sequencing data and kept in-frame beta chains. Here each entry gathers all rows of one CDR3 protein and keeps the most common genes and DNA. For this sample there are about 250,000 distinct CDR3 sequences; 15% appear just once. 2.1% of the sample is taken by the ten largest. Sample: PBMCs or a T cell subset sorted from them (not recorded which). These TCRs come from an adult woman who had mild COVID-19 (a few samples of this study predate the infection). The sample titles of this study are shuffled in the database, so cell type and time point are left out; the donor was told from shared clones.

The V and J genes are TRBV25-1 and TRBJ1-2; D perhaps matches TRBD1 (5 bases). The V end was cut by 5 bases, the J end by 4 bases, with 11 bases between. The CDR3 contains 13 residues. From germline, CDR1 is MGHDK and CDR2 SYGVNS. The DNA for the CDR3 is TGTGCCAGCAGTACCACGGGGGTCTATGGCTACACCTTC. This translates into CASSTTGVYGYTF.

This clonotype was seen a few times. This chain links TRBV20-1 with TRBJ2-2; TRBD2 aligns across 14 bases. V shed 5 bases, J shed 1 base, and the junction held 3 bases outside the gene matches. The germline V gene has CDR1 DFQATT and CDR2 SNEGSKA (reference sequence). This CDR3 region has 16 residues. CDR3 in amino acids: CSAAGLAGGNTGELFF. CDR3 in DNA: TGCAGTGCTGCTGGACTAGCGGGAGGGAACACCGGGGAGCTGTTTTTT.

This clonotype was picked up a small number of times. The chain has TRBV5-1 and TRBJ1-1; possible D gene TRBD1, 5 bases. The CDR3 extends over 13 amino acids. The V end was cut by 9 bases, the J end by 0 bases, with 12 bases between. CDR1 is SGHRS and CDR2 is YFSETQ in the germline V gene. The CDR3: CATSTELNTEAFF. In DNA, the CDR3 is TGCGCCACCTCGACAGAATTGAACACTGAAGCTTTCTTT.

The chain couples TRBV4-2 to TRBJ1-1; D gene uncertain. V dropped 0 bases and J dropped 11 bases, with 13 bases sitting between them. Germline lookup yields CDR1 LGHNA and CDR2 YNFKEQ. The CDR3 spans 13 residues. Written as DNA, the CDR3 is TGTGCCAGCAGCCAAGATCTCAAGTCGGCGGCTTTCTTT. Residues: CASSQDLKSAAFF.

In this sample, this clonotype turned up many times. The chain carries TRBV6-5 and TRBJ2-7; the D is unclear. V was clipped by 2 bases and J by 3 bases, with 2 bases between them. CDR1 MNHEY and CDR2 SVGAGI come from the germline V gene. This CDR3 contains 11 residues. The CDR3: CASSYLYEQYF. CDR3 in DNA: TGTGCCAGCAGTTACCTCTACGAGCAGTACTTC.

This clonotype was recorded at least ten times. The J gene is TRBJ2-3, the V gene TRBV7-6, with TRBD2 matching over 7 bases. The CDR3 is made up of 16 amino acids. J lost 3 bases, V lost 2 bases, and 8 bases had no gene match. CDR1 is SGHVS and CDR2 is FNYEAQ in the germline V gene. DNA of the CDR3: TGTGCCAGCAGCTTAAGGGGCGCGGGGGTGACAGATACGCAGTATTTT. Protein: CASSLRGAGVTDTQYF.

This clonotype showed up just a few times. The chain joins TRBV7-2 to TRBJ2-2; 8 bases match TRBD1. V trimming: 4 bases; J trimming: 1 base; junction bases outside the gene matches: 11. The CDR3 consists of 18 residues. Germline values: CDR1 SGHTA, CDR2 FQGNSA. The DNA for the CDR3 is TGTGCCAGCAGCTCACCGCCTAGGGACAGGATGAACACCGGGGAGCTGTTTTTT. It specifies CASSSPPRDRMNTGELFF.

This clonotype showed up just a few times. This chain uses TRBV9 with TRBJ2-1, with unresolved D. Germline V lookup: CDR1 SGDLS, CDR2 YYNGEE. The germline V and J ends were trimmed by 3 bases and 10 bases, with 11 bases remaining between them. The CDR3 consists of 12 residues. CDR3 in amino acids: CASSGPMSEQFF. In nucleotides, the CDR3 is TGTGCCAGCAGCGGACCCATGTCGGAGCAGTTCTTC.